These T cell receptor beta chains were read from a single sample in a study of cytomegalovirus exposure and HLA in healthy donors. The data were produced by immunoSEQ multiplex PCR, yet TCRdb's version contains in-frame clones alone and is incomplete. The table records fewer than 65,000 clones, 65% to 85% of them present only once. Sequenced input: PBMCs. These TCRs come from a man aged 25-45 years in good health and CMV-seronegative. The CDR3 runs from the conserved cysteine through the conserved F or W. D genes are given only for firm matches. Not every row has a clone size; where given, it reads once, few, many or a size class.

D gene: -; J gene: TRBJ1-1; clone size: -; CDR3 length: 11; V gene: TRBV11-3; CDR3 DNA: TGTGCCAGCAGCCGAGGGCAGACCGCTTTCTTT; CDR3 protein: CASSRGQTAFF
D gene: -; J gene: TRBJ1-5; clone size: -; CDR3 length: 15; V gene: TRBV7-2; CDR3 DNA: TGTGCCAGCAGCCCCCGGGACTGGGCCAATCAGCCCCAGCATTTT; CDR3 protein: CASSPRDWANQPQHF
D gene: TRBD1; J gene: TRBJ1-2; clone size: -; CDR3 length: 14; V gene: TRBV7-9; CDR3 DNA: TGTGCCAGCAGCTTAACGCGGGACAGCTATGGCTACACCTTC; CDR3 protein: CASSLTRDSYGYTF
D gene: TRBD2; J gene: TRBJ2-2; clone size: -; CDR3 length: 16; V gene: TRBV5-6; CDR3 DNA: TGTGCCAGCAGCTTGGTGTCTAGCGGGTGGACCGGGGAGCTGTTTTTT; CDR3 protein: CASSLVSSGWTGELFF
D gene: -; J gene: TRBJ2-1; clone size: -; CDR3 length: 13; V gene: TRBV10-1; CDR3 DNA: TGCGCCAGCAGTGATCGGGGTCTGAATGAGCAGTTCTTC; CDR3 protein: CASSDRGLNEQFF
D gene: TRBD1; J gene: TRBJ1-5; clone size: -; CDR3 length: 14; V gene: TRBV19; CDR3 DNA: TGTGCCAGTAGAGGACAGGGGGCCTATCAGCCCCAGCATTTT; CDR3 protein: CASRGQGAYQPQHF
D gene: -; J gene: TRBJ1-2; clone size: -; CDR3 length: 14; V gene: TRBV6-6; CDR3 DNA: TGTGCCAGCAGACGGGACACCGCTAACTATGGCTACACCTTC; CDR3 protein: CASRRDTANYGYTF
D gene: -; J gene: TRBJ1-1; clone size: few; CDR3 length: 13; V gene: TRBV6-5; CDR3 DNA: TGTGCCAGCAGCCCCGGCGGGGGCACTGAAGCTTTCTTT; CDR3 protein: CASSPGGGTEAFF
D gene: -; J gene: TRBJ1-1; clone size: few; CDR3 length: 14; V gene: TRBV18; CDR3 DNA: TGTGCCAGCTCACCACTGGGGACTGGCACTGAAGCTTTCTTT; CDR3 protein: CASSPLGTGTEAFF
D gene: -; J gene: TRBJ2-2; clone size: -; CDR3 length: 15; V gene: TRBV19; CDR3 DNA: TGTGCCAGTAGCCCCGTCAGCGGGAACACCGGGGAGCTGTTTTTT; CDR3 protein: CASSPVSGNTGELFF
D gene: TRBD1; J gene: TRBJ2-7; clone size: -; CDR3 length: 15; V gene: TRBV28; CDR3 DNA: TGTGCCAGCAGTCCGCCGGGACAGGGATACTACGAGCAGTACTTC; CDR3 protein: CASSPPGQGYYEQYF
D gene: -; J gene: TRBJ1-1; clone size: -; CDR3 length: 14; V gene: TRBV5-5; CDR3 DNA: TGTGCCAGCAGCTTGCAGGGGCAGGACACTGAAGCTTTCTTT; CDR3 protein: CASSLQGQDTEAFF
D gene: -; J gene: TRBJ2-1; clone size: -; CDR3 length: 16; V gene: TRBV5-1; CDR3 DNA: TGCGCCAGCAGCTTGAACCTCGGGGAGTTAAGGAATGAGCAGTTCTTC; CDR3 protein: CASSLNLGELRNEQFF
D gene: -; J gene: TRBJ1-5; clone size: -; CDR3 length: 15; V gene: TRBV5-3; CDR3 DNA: TGTGCCAGAAGCTTGGAAATTACAGTCAATCAGCCCCAGCATTTT; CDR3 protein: CARSLEITVNQPQHF
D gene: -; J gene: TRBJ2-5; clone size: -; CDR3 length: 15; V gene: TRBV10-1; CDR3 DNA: TGCGCCAGCAGTGAAACAGGGTCGGTTGGAGAGACCCAGTACTTC; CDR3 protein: CASSETGSVGETQYF
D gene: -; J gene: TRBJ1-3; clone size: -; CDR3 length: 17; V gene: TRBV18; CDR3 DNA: TGTGCCAGCTCCCCCTTCCAGGCGCCTAACTCTGGAAACACCATATATTTT; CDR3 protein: CASSPFQAPNSGNTIYF
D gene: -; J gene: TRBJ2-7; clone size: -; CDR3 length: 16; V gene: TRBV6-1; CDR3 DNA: TGTGCCAGCAGTGAAGCGCTTTACAGGGATCGCTACGAGCAGTACTTC; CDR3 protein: CASSEALYRDRYEQYF
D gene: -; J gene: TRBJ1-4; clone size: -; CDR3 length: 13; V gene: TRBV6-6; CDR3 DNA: TGTGCCAGCAGTTCGGGGGGGAATGAAAAACTGTTTTTT; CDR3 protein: CASSSGGNEKLFF
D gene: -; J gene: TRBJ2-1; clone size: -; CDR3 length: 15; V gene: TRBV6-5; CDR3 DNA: TGTGCCAGCAGTTATGACAGGAGCTCCTACAATGAGCAGTTCTTC; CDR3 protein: CASSYDRSSYNEQFF
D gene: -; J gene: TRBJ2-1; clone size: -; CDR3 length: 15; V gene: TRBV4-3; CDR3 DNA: TGCGCCAGCAGCCACAGGGCCCTATATATCAATGAGCAGTTCTTC; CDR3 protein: CASSHRALYINEQFF
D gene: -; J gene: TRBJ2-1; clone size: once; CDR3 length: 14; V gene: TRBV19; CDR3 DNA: TGTGCCAGTAGTCTCCGGGTCGCCTACAATGAGCAGTTCTTC; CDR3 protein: CASSLRVAYNEQFF
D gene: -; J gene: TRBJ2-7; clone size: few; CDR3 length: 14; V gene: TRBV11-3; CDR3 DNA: TGTGCCAGCAGCTTAGCTAGCCCCTCGGGGGAGCAGTACTTC; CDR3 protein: CASSLASPSGEQYF
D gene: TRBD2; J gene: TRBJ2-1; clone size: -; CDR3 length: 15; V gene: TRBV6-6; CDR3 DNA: TGTGCCAGCAGTTCCCATGGGAGGGGTCAAGGTGAGCAGTTCTTC; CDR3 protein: CASSSHGRGQGEQFF
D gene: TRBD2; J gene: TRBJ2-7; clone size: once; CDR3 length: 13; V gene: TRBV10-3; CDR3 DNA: TGTGCCATCAGCGAACTAGCGACCTACGAGCAGTACTTC; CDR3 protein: CAISELATYEQYF
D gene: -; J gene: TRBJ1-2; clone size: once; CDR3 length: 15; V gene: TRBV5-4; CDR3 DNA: TGTGCCAGCAGCTTGTCGGGGGGTTCGAGCTATGGCTACACCTTC; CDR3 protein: CASSLSGGSSYGYTF
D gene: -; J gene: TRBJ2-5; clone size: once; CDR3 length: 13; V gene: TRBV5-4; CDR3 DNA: TGTGCCAGCAGCTTCACAGGGCAAGAGACCCAGTACTTC; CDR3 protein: CASSFTGQETQYF
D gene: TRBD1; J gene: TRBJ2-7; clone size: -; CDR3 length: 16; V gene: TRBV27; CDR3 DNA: TGTGCCAGCAGTTCTGGACAGGGAGGTAGTCTGAACGAGCAGTACTTC; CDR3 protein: CASSSGQGGSLNEQYF
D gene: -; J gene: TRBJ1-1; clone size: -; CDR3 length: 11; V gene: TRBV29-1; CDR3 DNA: TGCAGCGTTGAGAGGTACACTGAAGCTTTCTTT; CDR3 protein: CSVERYTEAFF
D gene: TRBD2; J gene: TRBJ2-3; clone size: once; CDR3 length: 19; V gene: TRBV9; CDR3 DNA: TGTGCCAGCAGCGTCACCCCCTCTGAGACTAGCGGGACCACAGATACGCAGTATTTT; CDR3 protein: CASSVTPSETSGTTDTQYF
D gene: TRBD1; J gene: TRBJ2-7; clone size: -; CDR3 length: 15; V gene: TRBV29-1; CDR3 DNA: TGCAGCGTGAAGACGGAGGACAGGGGGCTTTACGAGCAGTACTTC; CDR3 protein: CSVKTEDRGLYEQYF
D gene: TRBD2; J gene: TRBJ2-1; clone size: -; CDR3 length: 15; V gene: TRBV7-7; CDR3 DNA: TGTGCTAGCAGCTCCGGGACTAGCGGGAATAGTGAGCAGTTCTTC; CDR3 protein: CASSSGTSGNSEQFF
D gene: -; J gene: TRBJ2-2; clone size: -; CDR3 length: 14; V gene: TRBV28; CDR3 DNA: TGTGCCAGCAGTTTAGGGGCGGACACCGGGGAGCTGTTTTTT; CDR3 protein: CASSLGADTGELFF
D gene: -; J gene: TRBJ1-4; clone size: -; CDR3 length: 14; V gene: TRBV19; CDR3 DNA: TGTGCCAGTAGCCATGGCGGGGTAAGGGAAAAACTGTTTTTT; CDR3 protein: CASSHGGVREKLFF
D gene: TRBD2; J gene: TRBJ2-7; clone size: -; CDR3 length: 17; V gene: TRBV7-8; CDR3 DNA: TGTGCCAGCAGCTTATGGGGAGCGGGAAGAAATCGAGGTGAGCAGTACTTC; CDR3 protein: CASSLWGAGRNRGEQYF
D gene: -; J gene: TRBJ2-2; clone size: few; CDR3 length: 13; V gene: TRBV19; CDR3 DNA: TGTGCCAGTGCTAGCCCGAACACCGGGGAGCTGTTTTTT; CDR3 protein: CASASPNTGELFF
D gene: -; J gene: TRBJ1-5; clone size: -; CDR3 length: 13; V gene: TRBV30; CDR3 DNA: TGTGCCTGGAGTCCAGGGGCGGATCAGCCCCAGCATTTT; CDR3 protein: CAWSPGADQPQHF
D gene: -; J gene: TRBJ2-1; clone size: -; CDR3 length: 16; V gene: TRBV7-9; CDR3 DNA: TGTGCCAGCAGCCCCTCCGGGGCGGGACCGTACAATGAGCAGTTCTTC; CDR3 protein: CASSPSGAGPYNEQFF
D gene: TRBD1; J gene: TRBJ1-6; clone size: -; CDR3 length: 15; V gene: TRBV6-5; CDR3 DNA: TGTGCCAGCAGATCACCGGGACAGGTTAATTCACCCCTCCACTTT; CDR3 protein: CASRSPGQVNSPLHF